Below, 28 T cell receptor beta chains from the same sample are listed, as sequenced in a study of blood T cell repertoires in COVID-19. Data came from immunoSEQ multiplex PCR; TCRdb stores just in-frame clones and leaves some out. This sample has approximately 110,000 clones, with just over 70% found just once. The sample consisted of peripheral blood. These receptors all stem from a human donor with acute or convalescent COVID-19. The donor label of this sample is uncertain.

The rearrangement joins TRBV5-6 to TRBJ1-3; possible D gene TRBD1, 5 bases. Looked up from germline, CDR1 is SGHDT and CDR2 is YYEEEE. This CDR3 spans 16 amino acids. V gave up 3 bases and J gave up 9 bases, with 22 bases separating them. CDR3 region: CASSSLTGPLEGTIYF. The CDR3 DNA sequence: TGTGCCAGCAGCTCGCTTACAGGACCGCTGGAAGGCACCATATATTTT.

The CDR3 region has the DNA TGTGCCACCAGCGTCATGAGAGAGACCCAGTACTTC. This encodes CATSVMRETQYF. The chain uses TRBV15 and TRBJ2-5; D is unclear. V lost 5 bases to trimming and J lost 4 bases, with 8 bases between them. Per germline, CDR1 LNHNV and CDR2 YYDKDF (reference sequence). CDR3 size: 12 residues.

V gene TRBV12-3 or TRBV12-4 combines with J gene TRBJ1-2; a weak D match, TRBD1 (5 bases). Between the trimmed V and J ends, which lost 1 base and 8 bases, there was a span of 11 bases. CDR3 length: 13 amino acids. The CDR3 here is CASSLDRIRGYTF. CDR3 nucleotide sequence: TGTGCCAGCAGTTTAGACAGGATACGCGGCTACACCTTC.

The V gene is TRBV7-8, the J gene TRBJ2-5; D is ambiguous. The V gene's germline CDR1 is SGHVS and CDR2 FQNEAQ. The length of the CDR3 is 15 residues. V was clipped by 5 bases and J by 4 bases, with 17 bases between them. The CDR3 spells CASSIRHLPGETQYF. The CDR3 nucleotides read TGTGCCAGCAGCATCCGACACCTCCCAGGAGAGACCCAGTACTTC.

The V and J genes are TRBV12-3 or TRBV12-4 and TRBJ1-2, with D possibly TRBD1 on 5 matching bases. The V end was cut by 7 bases, the J end by 3 bases, with 9 bases between. The CDR3 length is 12 residues. CDR3 nucleotide sequence: TGTGCCAGCACCTCAGGGCACTATGGCTACACCTTC. Residues: CASTSGHYGYTF.

Many counts were recorded for this clone. The chain recombines TRBV19 with TRBJ2-3, with 9 bases that match TRBD2. The CDR3 is 13 residues long. CDR1 is LNHDA, CDR2 SQIVND, per germline (reference sequence). J was trimmed by 9 bases and V by 5 bases; bases with no gene match: 6. In DNA form, the CDR3 reads TGTGCCAGTAGTTCGGTAGCGGGGGCCACGCAGTATTTT. Protein sequence: CASSSVAGATQYF.

This chain's CDR3 is CAISERGSRDEQYV. CDR3 DNA sequence: TGTGCCATCAGTGAGCGGGGGTCTCGAGACGAGCAGTACGTC. V and J are TRBV10-3 and TRBJ2-7, with D perhaps TRBD2 (6 bases). Germline assignment: CDR1 ENHRY and CDR2 SYGVKD. CDR3 length: 14 residues. The ends were cut back, 2 bases at V and 5 bases at J, with 13 bases in the middle.

The chain employs TRBV5-5 and TRBJ2-3; 7 bases align to TRBD1. The CDR3 extends over 15 amino acids. V dropped 6 bases and J dropped 3; count of bases not matched to a gene: 10. Per germline, CDR1 SGHKS and CDR2 YYEKEE (reference sequence). CDR3 sequence: CASIPFPDRTDTQYF. In DNA, the CDR3 is TGTGCCAGCATCCCTTTCCCGGACAGGACAGATACGCAGTATTTT.

In its sample, this clone was seen a few times. This chain links TRBV29-1 with TRBJ2-3, with D unresolved. Looked up from germline, CDR1 is SQVTM and CDR2 is ANQGSEA. Trimming took off 2 bases at V and 4 bases at J, with 13 bases between the two ends. This CDR3 is built from 14 residues. The CDR3 DNA reads as TGCAGCGTTGAAACCGGTTTCACGGCAGATACGCAGTATTTT. It codes for CSVETGFTADTQYF.

V is TRBV20-1 and J is TRBJ2-5; TRBD2 agrees at 8 bases. Germline assignment: CDR1 DFQATT and CDR2 SNEGSKA (reference sequence). Losses at the gene ends were 5 bases for V and 4 bases for J; bases not matched to a gene: 0. This CDR3 spans 11 amino acids. The CDR3 sequence: CSAGTRETQYF. In DNA, the CDR3 is TGCAGTGCTGGGACTAGAGAGACCCAGTACTTC.

V is TRBV6-2 or TRBV6-3 and J is TRBJ2-4; a weak D match, TRBD1 (6 bases). The CDR3 runs 16 residues. V was clipped by 5 bases and J by 4 bases, with 18 bases between them. Germline V gene sequence: CDR1 MNHEY, CDR2 SVGEGT. The CDR3 nucleotides are TGTGCCAGCAGTCTACGGGACAAATTGACTAAAAACATTCAGTACTTC. It encodes CASSLRDKLTKNIQYF.

CDR3 loop: CASSDYGTADNEQFF. CDR3 coding DNA: TGTGCCAGCAGTGATTATGGGACTGCCGACAATGAGCAGTTCTTC. This chain uses TRBV6-1 with TRBJ2-1, with D tentatively TRBD2 (6 bases). Germline-derived CDR1 and CDR2 are MNHNS and SASEGT. The CDR3 is 15 residues long. V shed 3 bases and J shed 5 bases, with 14 bases lying between them.

The CDR3 region has the DNA TGCGCCAGCAGCCCCGGGGGGACAGGGGGTTCACCCCTCCACTTT. Its protein product is CASSPGGTGGSPLHF. The chain uses TRBV5-1 and TRBJ1-6, with 11 bases aligning to TRBD1. Germline V gene lookup returns CDR1 SGHRS and CDR2 YFSETQ. The V and J ends lost 4 bases and 9 bases, in that order; junction bases with no gene match: 6. This CDR3 region has 15 residues.

The chain recombines TRBV4-1 with TRBJ2-3; D is unclear. Germline V gene sequence: CDR1 MGHRA, CDR2 YSYEKL. The CDR3 covers 16 residues. Trimming removed 4 bases at V and 0 bases at J, with 14 bases between. The CDR3 DNA follows: TGCGCCAGCAGCCCTTCCATATCTAGGAGCACAGATACGCAGTATTTT. Amino acid sequence: CASSPSISRSTDTQYF.

CDR3 in amino acids: CASSWGDPPETQYF. DNA of the CDR3: TGCGCCAGCAGCTGGGGAGACCCTCCGGAGACCCAGTACTTC. This chain uses TRBV5-1 with TRBJ2-5; D possibly corresponds to TRBD2 (5 bases). Trimming stripped 3 bases from V and 5 bases from J, with 14 bases between. The CDR3 has 14 amino acids. The germline gives CDR1 SGHRS, CDR2 YFSETQ. Complete variable domain (other parts from reference TRBV5-1 and TRBJ2-5): KAGVTQTPRYLIKTRGQQVTLSCSPISGHRSVSWYQQTPGQGLQFLFEYFSETQRNKGNFPGRFSGRQFSNSRSEMNVSTLELGDSALYLCASSWGDPPETQYFGPGTRLLVL.

This CDR3 reads CASSVEGVSTEAFF. CDR3 in DNA: TGTGCCAGCAGTGTCGAGGGTGTTAGCACTGAAGCTTTCTTT. V gene TRBV2 combines with J gene TRBJ1-1; D uncertain. CDR1 is SNHLY, CDR2 FYNNEI, per germline. This CDR3 has 14 amino acids. V was shortened by 4 bases and J by 4 bases, with 13 bases between the two germline ends.

V is TRBV27 and J is TRBJ1-2, with a weak D call TRBD1 (5 bases). V was shortened by 2 bases and J by 8 bases, with 12 bases between the two germline ends. The CDR3 has 13 residues. Germline CDR1 reads MNHEY; CDR2 reads SMNVEV (reference sequence). The CDR3 DNA reads as TGTGCCAGCAGTTTAGGCCAGGGAGGAGGCTACACCTTC. It codes for CASSLGQGGGYTF.

The V call is TRBV5-1, the J call TRBJ2-7, with no clear D. This CDR3 contains 13 residues. The germline CDR1 and CDR2 sequences are SGHRS and YFSETQ. Trimming left V 0 bases short and J 1 base short, with 5 bases between. The CDR3 reads CASSLEQSYEQYF. CDR3 coding DNA: TGCGCCAGCAGCTTGGAACAGTCCTACGAGCAGTACTTC.

The V gene is TRBV28, the J gene TRBJ2-1; 13 bases align to TRBD2. This CDR3 is built from 18 residues. After removal of 4 bases from V and 2 bases from J, the junction contained 8 bases not matched to a gene. Per germline, CDR1 MDHEN and CDR2 SYDVKM. In DNA form, the CDR3 reads TGTGCCAGCAGTTCCTTTCGACTAGCGGGGGGACCCTACAATGAGCAGTTCTTC. Translating gives CASSSFRLAGGPYNEQFF.

This clone was seen a few times. The rearrangement links TRBV28 to TRBJ1-1; D is perhaps TRBD1 (5 bases). Germline V CDR1 and CDR2: MDHEN, SYDVKM. V lost 4 bases and J lost 3, with 18 bases in between. This CDR3 has 16 amino acids. CDR3 loop: CASSSGIGGGDTEAFF. In DNA form, the CDR3 reads TGTGCCAGCAGTTCCGGGATCGGGGGTGGTGACACTGAAGCTTTCTTT.

The chain joins TRBV6-6 to TRBJ1-5; TRBD1 might be the D (6 bases). This CDR3 contains 15 residues. V was cut by 8 bases and J by 6 bases, with 20 bases left in between. Germline loops: CDR1 MNHNY, CDR2 SVGAGI (reference sequence). CDR3: CASSDPGERSQPQHF. Written as DNA, the CDR3 is TGTGCCAGCTCCGATCCAGGGGAACGATCTCAGCCCCAGCATTTT.

V is TRBV28 and J is TRBJ1-5; no reliable D call. The CDR3 covers 16 residues. CDR1 and CDR2 from the germline V gene are MDHEN and SYDVKM. Trimming took off 6 bases at V and 0 bases at J, with 15 bases between the two ends. The CDR3, as DNA: TGTGCCAGCAGCCCTATGACACTTTATAGCAATCAGCCCCAGCATTTT. Its protein is CASSPMTLYSNQPQHF. Supplemented by reference TRBV28 and TRBJ1-5, the full variable domain reads DVKVTQSSRYLVKRTGEKVFLECVQDMDHENMFWYRQDPGLGLRLIYFSYDVKMKEKGDIPEGYSVSREKKERFSLILESASTNQTSMYLCASSPMTLYSNQPQHFGDGTRLSIL.

This clone was found a few times. The rearrangement uses TRBV4-2 and TRBJ1-5; 10 bases match TRBD1. J was trimmed by 5 bases and V by 0 bases; bases with no gene match: 4. The CDR3 runs to 16 residues. Germline CDR1 reads LGHNA; CDR2 reads YNFKEQ. DNA for the CDR3: TGTGCCAGCAGCCAAGATGAGGACAGGGGGGATCAGCCCCAGCATTTT. It is translated as CASSQDEDRGDQPQHF.

The chain uses TRBV28 and TRBJ1-5; 10 nucleotides match TRBD1. The length of the CDR3 is 13 residues. Trimming took 7 bases from V and 5 from J; bases not matched to a gene: 2. Germline CDR1 MDHEN, CDR2 SYDVKM. CDR3 sequence reads: CASKGQGYQPQHF. In DNA, the CDR3 is TGTGCCAGCAAGGGACAGGGGTATCAGCCCCAGCATTTT. The variable domain in full, with the rest retrieved from reference TRBV28 and TRBJ1-5, is DVKVTQSSRYLVKRTGEKVFLECVQDMDHENMFWYRQDPGLGLRLIYFSYDVKMKEKGDIPEGYSVSREKKERFSLILESASTNQTSMYLCASKGQGYQPQHFGDGTRLSIL.

This clone was seen only a few times. The V and J genes are TRBV27 and TRBJ1-6, with TRBD1 identical over 8 bases. This CDR3 comprises 16 residues. V shed 5 bases, J shed 7 bases, and the junction held 10 bases outside the gene matches. The germline V gene has CDR1 MNHEY and CDR2 SMNVEV (reference sequence). As DNA, the CDR3 is TGTGCCAGCAGTGTAAGACAGGGGCGGTGGAATTCACCCCTCCACTTT. Encoded protein: CASSVRQGRWNSPLHF.

This chain uses TRBV7-2 with TRBJ1-6, with TRBD1 identical over 8 bases. V gave up 2 bases and J gave up 7 bases; unmatched junction bases: 7. Germline V CDR1 and CDR2: SGHTA, FQGNSA. CDR3 length: 16 amino acids. The CDR3 bases are TGTGCCAGCAGCTTACAGGGGGCGCAGGGAAATTCACCCCTCCACTTT. Its protein product is CASSLQGAQGNSPLHF.

The V gene is TRBV28, the J gene TRBJ1-2; D gene ambiguous. This CDR3 spans 12 amino acids. The V end lost 4 bases, the J end lost 8 bases, and 11 bases lay between the germline ends. Germline CDR1 is MDHEN and CDR2 is SYDVKM. CDR3 bases: TGTGCCAGCAGTTGGGAGTGGGAAGGCTACACCTTC. Translating gives CASSWEWEGYTF.

This chain uses TRBV19 with TRBJ1-5; D uncertain. With 1 base removed from V and 3 bases from J, the gap between germline ends came to 10 bases. Germline loops: CDR1 LNHDA, CDR2 SQIVND (reference sequence). CDR3 length: 15 amino acids. CDR3 coding DNA: TGTGCCAGTAGTATAGGTCCGCTATACAATCAGCCCCAGCATTTT. This encodes CASSIGPLYNQPQHF.